Here is one T cell receptor (beta chain) with its context. Its cognate antigen is unknown. The sample comes from a study of T-cell reconstitution after alpha-beta-depleted transplantation in children. Study results and caveats: Most T-cell counts and diversity one year after the transplant came from T cells that were newly produced.

This sample's TCRbeta library carried unique molecular identifier barcodes. TCRdb passed the PCR reads through MiXCR, listing each CDR3 protein once. The top ten hold 25% to 30% of the sample, which has 350,000 to 500,000 distinct CDR3 sequences, 43% seen once. The ends were cut back, 0 bases at V and 6 bases at J, with 14 bases in the middle. The CDR3 consists of 16 residues. CDR1 and CDR2 from the germline V gene are LNHDA and SQIVND (reference sequence). This clonotype originated in a girl aged 2 to 9 with aplastic anemia, due to receive a stem cell transplant. V is TRBV19 and J is TRBJ1-4, with D uncertain. The source material was PBMCs, sampled before TCRalphabeta/CD19-depleted stem cell transplant. In nucleotides, the CDR3 is TGTGCCAGTAGTATAGAGGGAGACCTCTATGATGAAAAACTGTTTTTT. It yields the protein CASSIEGDLYDEKLFF.